A selection of T cell receptor beta chains follows, all from one sample in a study of radiotherapy plus CTLA-4 blockade in lung cancer. Profiled with immunoSEQ multiplex PCR; TCRdb holds only in-frame clones, not every one. The repertoire holds 81,000 or so clones, with around 78% as singletons. Sequenced here: peripheral blood, sampled from a patient treated with radiotherapy plus ipilimumab. These receptors were obtained from a human donor with non-small cell lung cancer whose response to radiotherapy plus ipilimumab could not be evaluated. Some clones in this sample may be carry-over from other donors' samples. Each CDR3 is given with its conserved first and last residue. Fields, in order: J gene, V gene, CDR3 protein.

TRBJ1-5	TRBV5-6	CASSFGQTSNQPQHF
TRBJ2-7	TRBV7-2	CASSFRGGQYEQYF
TRBJ2-5	TRBV29-1	CSVETPGTETQYF
TRBJ1-2	TRBV28	CASSLAGTLNYGYTF
TRBJ2-2	TRBV18	CASLAVRDGELFF
TRBJ2-7	TRBV2	CASRRLSGGLLWHEQYF
TRBJ2-5	TRBV4-1	CASSQGGGEETQYF
TRBJ1-4	TRBV18	CASSQSPGQMTEKLFF
TRBJ2-1	TRBV19	CASSNAGGYSSYNEQFF
TRBJ1-2	TRBV30	CAWSLPVSGGGYTF
TRBJ2-1	TRBV7-3	CASSLTGQGAYNEQFF
TRBJ2-2	TRBV2	CASRQSLNTGELFF
TRBJ1-4	TRBV18	CASSPPGGTNEKLFF
TRBJ2-3	TRBV6-4	CASSTGGASTDTQYF
TRBJ2-7	TRBV4-1	CASSQGPAGGTYEQYF
TRBJ1-6	TRBV7-9	CASSPGQDNSPLHF
TRBJ1-2	TRBV27	CASTAGGRGGYTF
TRBJ2-2	TRBV7-9	CASSRRGSGGANTGELFF
TRBJ2-5	TRBV7-2	CASSLEQGTARTQYF
TRBJ2-6	TRBV5-1	CASSLTASSSGANVLTF
TRBJ1-2	TRBV20-1	CSARFSYGYTF
TRBJ2-3	TRBV18	CASSPKDRITDTQYF
TRBJ1-1	TRBV28	CASSFPGVPEAFF
TRBJ2-7	TRBV13	CASSRSGSGGAGEQYF
TRBJ1-4	TRBV4-2	CASSQVRQGAREKLFF
TRBJ1-2	TRBV5-1	CASSSPPGQGYYGYTF